This T cell receptor beta chain was profiled in a study of blood T cell repertoires in COVID-19. Study details: Whether acute or convalescent, the COVID-19 samples came from the United States, Italy and Spain.

Repertoires were generated with immunoSEQ multiplex PCR, while TCRdb's copy carries only in-frame clones and drops some. Among over 200,000 clones, about nine tenths were seen once, and the ten largest hold roughly 16%. Participant ages covered roughly 18 to 89 years across 24 US areas. In germline, CDR1 is WNHNN, CDR2 SYGVQD (reference sequence). The CDR3 loop spans 13 amino acids. The V gene lost 6 bases and the J gene lost 3 bases, with 10 bases spanning the gap. The clonotype was recovered from a man aged 18 to 30 who had recovered from COVID-19. The sequenced sample was PBMCs or T cells enriched from blood (not recorded which). The chain combines TRBV10-1 with TRBJ2-3, with D perhaps TRBD1 (6 bases). CDR3 bases: TGCGCCAGCAGGCCCCAGGGGACAGATACGCAGTATTTT. Its translation: CASRPQGTDTQYF.